This TCR beta chain was sequenced in a study of T cells in Graves' hyperthyroidism and ophthalmopathy. The length of the CDR3 is 15 residues. Germline-derived CDR1 and CDR2 are SEHNR and FQNEAQ (reference sequence). After removal of 2 bases from V and 6 bases from J, the junction contained 4 bases not matched to a gene. Authors of the study amplified TCR beta CDR3 regions from RNA transcripts. A set of HTBI primers served as the primers for a first-round RT-PCR of the TCR CDR3. TCRdb passed the multiplex PCR reads through MiXCR, listing each CDR3 protein once. Of under 350,000 distinct CDR3 sequences in the sample, roughly 18% were seen once.

Sequencing was performed on blood. The J gene is TRBJ2-1, the V gene TRBV7-9, with 10 bases fitting TRBD1. The TCR was taken from a woman between 45 and 65 years old with Graves' hyperthyroidism. The CDR3 sequence is CASSLRQGASNEQFF. CDR3 DNA sequence: TGTGCCAGCAGCTTAAGACAGGGGGCTAGCAATGAGCAGTTCTTC.